This entry is about one T cell receptor beta chain. The data originate from a study of blood T cell repertoires in COVID-19. Some clones are missing from TCRdb's copy, which holds only in-frame ones; the method was immunoSEQ multiplex PCR. The repertoire holds some 110,000 clones, around four fifths seen once, with 4.8% in the top ten. With V trimmed by 4 bases and J by 4 bases, 12 bases remained unmatched. The germline V gene has CDR1 SGHRS and CDR2 YFSETQ. The CDR3 spans 17 residues. This sequence was found in a man aged 55 to 69 with acute or convalescent COVID-19. Source material: peripheral blood. The rearrangement uses TRBV5-1 and TRBJ2-2; 8 bases are a match to TRBD2. The CDR3 reads CASSLGGGLTFTGELFF. CDR3 DNA: TGCGCCAGCAGCCTCGGGGGGGGACTTACGTTCACCGGGGAGCTGTTTTTT.